This TCR beta chain was recovered during a study of blood T cells in healthy people across ages. Every sample gave at least 5.5 micrograms of total RNA when it was extracted. CDR1 SGHTA and CDR2 FQGNSA come from the germline V gene. J gave up 6 bases and V 1 base, and 5 bases lay outside the gene matches. The CDR3 covers 15 residues. For the second PCR, which ran for about 6 to 12 cycles, a sample-barcoded 5' primer and a J-beta primer mix were used. TCRdb independently ran MiXCR on the 5' RACE reads; one entry per CDR3 protein. The table includes around 600,000 distinct CDR3 sequences, 45% to 55% detected once. In its sample, this clonotype was seen many times.

This receptor was taken from a man older than 75 in good health. The specimen was blood. The chain has TRBV7-2 and TRBJ1-5; 8 bases agree with TRBD1. DNA for the CDR3: TGTGCCAGCAGCTTAGGGGCAGGGGGCGGTCAGCCCCAGCATTTT. Translating it yields CASSLGAGGGQPQHF.